This TCR beta chain was retrieved from a study of T cells in Graves' hyperthyroidism and ophthalmopathy (dated by TCRdb to between 2017 and 2020). About the investigation overall: Peripheral blood samples were taken at the time of initial diagnosis, prior to any treatment. A discovery cohort of around 100 patients, about 40 with Graves' ophthalmopathy and roughly 59 with stable Graves' hyperthyroidism, was used to find distinguishing TCR V-J signatures. Prospective prediction of ophthalmopathy was tested in an independent validation cohort of under 20 hyperthyroidism patients and 15 to 17 patients who later progressed to ophthalmopathy. The 100 discovery patients were randomly split 7:3 into training and test sets. Thyroid tissue and blood T-cell repertoires from about six Graves' hyperthyroidism patients were also compared in the study. Following sampling, methimazole starting at 30 mg daily was given to hyperthyroidism patients, and high-dose intravenous methylprednisolone was given to ophthalmopathy patients. According to the paper, TCR Vbeta CDR3 sequencing was carried out on 135 peripheral blood samples, which came from under 50 ophthalmopathy, roughly 75 hyperthyroidism and roughly 17 progressor patients. The full study reports these points: A 13 V-J signature model separated ophthalmopathy from stable hyperthyroidism, with around 88% sensitivity and roughly 84% specificity in cross-validation and 80%/75% in testing. No statistical method was used to set the sample size in advance, and investigators knew the group allocation. In validation, the model predicted progression to ophthalmopathy a median of roughly 6.2 months before onset, with approximately 71% sensitivity and 72.22% specificity. Most expanded thyroid clonotypes (frequency above 0.001) were also detected in blood, suggesting blood repertoires may reflect thyroid immune responses.

Ophthalmopathy patients had moderately to severely active disease, with a Clinical Activity Score of 3 or more, a NOSPECS grade of 4 or more, and a disease duration of less than 3 months. Any patient with an uncontrolled infection, another autoimmune disease, pregnancy or lactation was excluded. Diagnoses were established on the basis of clinical symptoms, serum thyroxine and TRAb, thyroid ultrasound, and orbital computed tomography. PBMCs were isolated from 7.5 to 10 ml of fresh peripheral blood by Ficoll-Paque density gradient centrifugation. Trizol reagent was used to extract total RNA, and RNA quality was then checked on an Agilent 2100 Bioanalyzer. CDR1 and CDR2 are drawn from the germline V gene (reference sequence): DFQATT, SNEGSKA. V is clipped by 0 bases and J by 4 bases, and the sequence between their germline boundaries is 13 bases long. The CDR3 is 15 amino acids long, termini counted. The entry retains the CDR3 DNA only, 45 bases that are in frame from base 1.

TCR beta CDR3 regions were amplified from RNA transcripts. The TCR CDR3 was subjected to a first round of RT-PCR using the HTBI primer set and the Qiagen OneStep RT-PCR kit. The libraries were constructed in a second round of multiplex PCR and then size-selected and purified. The libraries were sequenced on an Illumina HiSeq2000 using paired-end 100 bp reads. Turning to the authors' computational methods: SOAPnuke was used to process the raw data, with reads discarded if the reads contained adapters or uncalled bases, had a mean Phred below 15, or lacked an exact constant-primer or identifier match. COPE v1.2.5 was used to merge the high-quality paired reads, and each unique nucleotide sequence was defined as a clonotype. Clonotypes were aligned to IMGT TRBV, TRBD and TRBJ reference segments using MiTCR v1.1. The analysis was restricted to V-J combinations with a frequency above 0.0001, which together covered 99% to 99.2% of the repertoires. The TCS score was defined as the ratio of F50 (clonal expansion) to E x V (chaos), calculated using BLOSUM62-based TCRdist between CDR3 peptides within each V-J. Welch's t-statistics and random forest reduced around 510 V-J features to some 14, which were used in a naive Bayes classifier (R e1071). Through fastp at Q25 and MiXCR, TCRdb rebuilt clones from the public reads, retaining in-frame beta chains. Each CDR3 protein gets just one entry, which takes the most common genes and DNA from the rows behind it. The V and J calls, along with clone size, are taken from TCRdb and not from the paper's own processing. The sample includes about 290,000 distinct CDR3 sequences, with about a sixth observed a single time. About 51% of the sample is taken by the ten largest.

Concerning this clonotype: Its specific antigen is unknown. One base away lies a much larger clone, so this may be a sequencing read error. Without the conserved terminal phenylalanine or tryptophan, this CDR3 likely stems from a read error.

This receptor was taken from a woman aged 60-75 years with Graves' ophthalmopathy. What was sequenced was blood. The chain is assembled from TRBV20-1 and TRBJ1-5; perhaps TRBD1 is the D gene, with 5 bases matching. CDR3 loop: CSARDSQGQNQPQHL. The nucleotides read TGCAGTGCTAGAGATTCCCAGGGCCAAAATCAGCCCCAGCATTTG.